This TCR beta chain came from a study of blood T cell repertoires in COVID-19. Turning to this clone: The sample has other DNA sequences that encode this CDR3 too.

Data came from immunoSEQ multiplex PCR; TCRdb stores just in-frame clones and leaves some out. Here the sample spans about 380,000 clones, approximately 90% being singletons. Cohorts were based on clinical histories the participants reported. The sequence derives from a woman aged 18 to 35 who had recovered from COVID-19. The sequencing sample was made of PBMCs or T cells enriched from blood (not recorded which).

The chain's CDR3 is CASSLGLASNEQFF. DNA for the CDR3: TGTGCCAGCAGCCTCGGACTAGCATCCAATGAGCAGTTCTTC. The chain recombines TRBV11-2 with TRBJ2-1; 8 nucleotides agree with TRBD2. The CDR3 runs to 14 residues. The trim removed 5 bases at V and 6 bases at J, leaving 6 bases unmatched. Germline values: CDR1 SGHAT, CDR2 FQNNGV. Combining the CDR3 with reference TRBV11-2 and TRBJ2-1 gives the whole variable domain EAGVAQSPRYKIIEKRQSVAFWCNPISGHATLYWYQQILGQGPKLLIQFQNNGVVDDSQLPKDRFSAERLKGVDSTLKIQPAKLEDSAVYLCASSLGLASNEQFFGPGTRLTVL.